Listed here are 24 T cell receptor beta chains from one sample, sequenced in a study of cytomegalovirus exposure and HLA in healthy donors. Only in-frame clones appear in the TCRdb table, and some are missing; sequencing was by immunoSEQ multiplex PCR. The sample has roughly 300,000 clones, around 87% seen once. The source material was PBMCs. The receptors stem from a woman under 30 in good health and CMV-seronegative.

This clone was seen a handful of times. The genes are TRBV29-1 and TRBJ2-3; no reliable D call. CDR3 length: 16 amino acids. V shed 0 bases and J shed 5 bases, with 18 bases lying between them. CDR1 and CDR2 from the germline V gene are SQVTM and ANQGSEA. CDR3: CSVEDRYRASGDTQYF. CDR3 in DNA: TGCAGCGTTGAAGATAGGTACCGAGCATCAGGAGATACGCAGTATTTT.

J is TRBJ1-5 and V is TRBV28; no reliable D call. This CDR3 has 14 residues. Germline V gene sequence: CDR1 MDHEN, CDR2 SYDVKM. V lost 8 bases and J lost 7, with 18 bases in between. The DNA for the CDR3 is TGTGCCAGCTACGCCGGGAGGGTAGGACAGCCCCAGCATTTT. This codes for CASYAGRVGQPQHF. Supplemented by reference TRBV28 and TRBJ1-5, the full variable domain reads DVKVTQSSRYLVKRTGEKVFLECVQDMDHENMFWYRQDPGLGLRLIYFSYDVKMKEKGDIPEGYSVSREKKERFSLILESASTNQTSMYLCASYAGRVGQPQHFGDGTRLSIL.

This clone has only a few counts. This rearrangement joins TRBV15 to TRBJ2-7, with a weak D call TRBD1 (5 bases). Germline CDR1 reads LNHNV; CDR2 reads YYDKDF (reference sequence). The CDR3 has 13 amino acids. V was pared by 5 bases and J by 1 base, with 9 bases between. Here the CDR3 DNA reads TGTGCCACCAGCTTAACAGGATCCTACGAGCAGTACTTC. Translating it yields CATSLTGSYEQYF.

The genes are TRBV27 and TRBJ2-1; a possible D gene is TRBD2 (6 bases). Germline V CDR1 and CDR2: MNHEY, SMNVEV (reference sequence). Trimming shortened V by 5 bases and J by 0 bases, and 14 bases separated the two germline ends. This CDR3 has 16 amino acids. The CDR3 is CASSPLASSSYNEQFF. CDR3 sequence (DNA): TGTGCCAGCAGTCCTCTAGCGTCGAGCTCCTACAATGAGCAGTTCTTC.

The chain is built from TRBV4-1 and TRBJ2-2; TRBD1 is a possible D gene (5 bases). Germline CDR1 and CDR2: MGHRA and YSYEKL. This CDR3 spans 15 amino acids. V shed 3 bases and J shed 6 bases, with 14 bases lying between them. DNA of the CDR3: TGCGCCAGCAGCCAGTCCGTCAGGGTTGCCGGGGAGCTGTTTTTT. It is translated as CASSQSVRVAGELFF.

The genes are TRBV5-1 and TRBJ2-1; 11 bases map to TRBD2. Germline lookup yields CDR1 SGHRS and CDR2 YFSETQ. CDR3 length: 15 amino acids. Trimming took 4 bases from V and 9 from J; bases not matched to a gene: 9. CDR3 sequence reads: CASSVTSGSFAEQFF. The DNA for the CDR3 is TGCGCCAGCAGCGTCACTAGCGGGAGTTTCGCTGAGCAGTTCTTC.

The V gene is TRBV19, the J gene TRBJ1-4; 8 nucleotides align to TRBD1. Germline loops: CDR1 LNHDA, CDR2 SQIVND (reference sequence). The CDR3 runs 14 residues. V gave up 6 bases and J gave up 10 bases; unmatched junction bases: 10. DNA for the CDR3: TGTGCCAGTAGCCGTGGGACAGGCTCCGGAAAACTGTTTTTT. Amino acid sequence: CASSRGTGSGKLFF.

This sequence joins TRBV6-5 and TRBJ1-6; D remains ambiguous. V dropped 6 bases and J dropped 8 bases, with 17 bases sitting between them. This CDR3 spans 15 amino acids. Germline loops: CDR1 MNHEY, CDR2 SVGAGI. This CDR3 reads CASRPQIPRDSPLHF. The CDR3 bases are TGTGCCAGCAGGCCCCAAATTCCCCGGGATTCACCCCTCCACTTT.

The chain joins TRBV10-3 to TRBJ2-1, with a possible D match to TRBD2 (5 bases). V lost 8 bases, J lost 8 bases, and 13 bases lay in between. Germline V lookup: CDR1 ENHRY, CDR2 SYGVKD. CDR3 length: 12 residues. In DNA form, the CDR3 reads TGTGCCATCCGGGGTGTCTCCCATGAGCAGTTCTTC. As protein: CAIRGVSHEQFF.

The rearrangement links TRBV5-6 to TRBJ2-7, with TRBD1 matching 8 bases. CDR1 and CDR2 (germline): SGHDT, YYEEEE. The CDR3 spans 13 residues. The J segment lost 6 bases and the V segment lost 7 bases, leaving 9 bases of the junction unmatched. CDR3 coding DNA: TGTGCCAGCGGGGACAGGCGGGCTCGCGAGCAGTACTTC. Encoded protein: CASGDRRAREQYF.

CDR3 DNA: TGTGCCAGCAGATTCGCGGGACCTCGAAGCTACGAGCAGTACTTC. As protein: CASRFAGPRSYEQYF. V gene TRBV6-5 combines with J gene TRBJ2-7, with a possible D match to TRBD2 (6 bases). Trimming removed 6 bases from V and 3 bases from J, with 18 bases in between. Per the germline V gene, CDR1 is MNHEY and CDR2 is SVGAGI. This CDR3 region has 15 residues.

The gene calls are TRBV5-6 and TRBJ2-4; a possible D gene is TRBD2 (5 bases). Germline V gene data show CDR1 as SGHDT and CDR2 as YYEEEE. Trimming took 2 bases from V and 8 from J, leaving 17 bases between them. The CDR3 runs to 15 residues. The CDR3 is CASSFNELSGDIQYF. The CDR3 bases are TGTGCCAGCAGCTTTAACGAACTCAGCGGAGACATTCAGTACTTC.

This clone was counted once. The chain links TRBV6-5 to TRBJ1-5; D is undetermined. V lost 6 bases and J 3 bases, leaving 12 bases between the germline ends. Germline-derived CDR1 and CDR2 are MNHEY and SVGAGI. The CDR3 is made up of 14 amino acids. Here the CDR3 DNA reads TGTGCCAGCAGAGCTTTCGGTTCCAATCAGCCCCAGCATTTT. Amino acids: CASRAFGSNQPQHF.

J is TRBJ2-7 and V is TRBV10-3; 9 bases are shared with TRBD2. From germline, CDR1 is ENHRY and CDR2 SYGVKD. The CDR3 sequence is 16 residues long. V lost 3 bases and J lost 0; bases outside the gene matches: 6. The CDR3 sequence: CAISDPTSGLSYEQYF. CDR3 bases: TGTGCCATCAGTGATCCGACTAGCGGACTCTCCTACGAGCAGTACTTC.

V and J are TRBV18 and TRBJ1-2, with a weak D call TRBD1 (6 bases). Germline-derived CDR1 and CDR2 are KGHSH and LQKENI. The V gene lost 4 bases and the J gene lost 4 bases, with 13 bases spanning the gap. The CDR3 runs to 14 residues. The chain's CDR3 is CASSLRDKSYGYTF. DNA for the CDR3: TGTGCCAGCTCACTCCGGGACAAGTCCTATGGCTACACCTTC. Complete variable domain (other parts from reference TRBV18 and TRBJ1-2): NAGVMQNPRHLVRRRGQEARLRCSPMKGHSHVYWYRQLPEEGLKFMVYLQKENIIDESGMPKERFSAEFPKEGPSILRIQQVVRGDSAAYFCASSLRDKSYGYTFGSGTRLTVV.

This clone has just one count. This rearrangement joins TRBV27 to TRBJ2-7; 9 bases are a match to TRBD1. The J segment lost 5 bases and the V segment lost 4 bases, leaving 9 bases of the junction unmatched. Germline lookup yields CDR1 MNHEY and CDR2 SMNVEV (reference sequence). CDR3 length equals 15 residues. The CDR3 coding sequence is TGTGCCAGCAGTTCACCCGGGACAGGGTTCCACGAGCAGTACTTC. The encoded protein is CASSSPGTGFHEQYF.

For this clone: At one end, the junction sequence differs from germline, possibly due to a read error. The chain recombines TRBV6-1 with TRBJ2-7; possible D gene TRBD2, 6 bases. Germline V gene lookup returns CDR1 MNHNS and CDR2 SASEGT. The CDR3 runs 11 residues. Written as DNA, the CDR3 is TGTGCCAGCAGTGAAGCGAGGGACTTCTTTTTC. It codes for CASSEARDFFF.

The chain recombines TRBV5-1 with TRBJ2-2, with D possibly being TRBD2 (6 bases). Per germline, CDR1 SGHRS and CDR2 YFSETQ. This CDR3 has 15 amino acids. V was shortened by 3 bases and J by 4 bases, with 13 bases between the two germline ends. The CDR3 DNA reads TGCGCCAGCAGCTCCCGGGACTCTGTCACCGGGGAGCTGTTTTTT. This translates into CASSSRDSVTGELFF.

In DNA, the CDR3 is TGTGCCAGCCGACGTGCGGAGAGGATGAACACTGAAGCTTTCTTT. Encoded protein: CASRRAERMNTEAFF. The genes are TRBV28 and TRBJ1-1; D call uncertain. The V end lost 8 bases, the J end lost 0 bases, and 16 bases lay between the germline ends. The CDR3 is 15 residues long. Germline V lookup: CDR1 MDHEN, CDR2 SYDVKM.

This clone appeared a single time. The chain employs TRBV5-1 and TRBJ1-2; 9 nucleotides line up with TRBD1. This CDR3 contains 14 residues. Per the germline V gene, CDR1 is SGHRS and CDR2 is YFSETQ. The V gene end was trimmed by 5 bases and the J gene end by 5 bases; junction bases not matched to a gene: 7. Here the CDR3 reads CASRRDRVTYGYTF. The CDR3 region has the DNA TGCGCCAGCAGAAGGGACAGGGTAACTTATGGCTACACCTTC.

The chain links TRBV6-4 to TRBJ2-1; D perhaps matches TRBD2 (6 bases). Trimming shortened V by 0 bases and J by 6 bases, and 9 bases separated the two germline ends. Germline CDR1 is MRHNA and CDR2 is SNTAGT. This CDR3 is 14 amino acids long. CDR3 bases: TGTGCCAGCAGTGACTCGGAGGAGGGCAATGAGCAGTTCTTC. This sequence encodes CASSDSEEGNEQFF.

This clone occurred once. This sequence joins TRBV27 and TRBJ2-1, with D tentatively TRBD2 (6 bases). Trimming shortened V by 6 bases and J by 9 bases, and 15 bases separated the two germline ends. Germline V gene lookup returns CDR1 MNHEY and CDR2 SMNVEV (reference sequence). The CDR3 length is 13 residues. The CDR3 sequence: CASRFFSGGEQFF. In nucleotides, the CDR3 is TGTGCCAGCAGATTTTTCTCCGGGGGTGAGCAGTTCTTC.

This chain joins TRBV7-3 and TRBJ2-7; TRBD2 matches at 10 bases. Per the germline V gene, CDR1 is SGHTA and CDR2 is FQGTGA. The V gene end was trimmed by 3 bases and the J gene end by 3 bases; junction bases not matched to a gene: 8. The CDR3 has 16 residues. The CDR3 reads CASSLELAGSNYEQYF. The DNA of the CDR3 is TGTGCCAGCAGCTTGGAACTAGCGGGGTCGAACTACGAGCAGTACTTC. Supplemented by reference TRBV7-3 and TRBJ2-7, the full variable domain reads GAGVSQTPSNKVTEKGKYVELRCDPISGHTALYWYRQSLGQGPEFLIYFQGTGAADDSGLPNDRFFAVRPEGSVSTLKIQRTERGDSAVYLCASSLELAGSNYEQYFGPGTRLTVT.

The chain uses TRBV9 and TRBJ2-7; TRBD2 is a possible D gene (6 bases). Deletions cut 4 bases from V and 2 bases from J, with 16 bases between. The germline gives CDR1 SGDLS, CDR2 YYNGEE. CDR3 size: 15 residues. CDR3 protein: CASSPGQGLPYEQYF. The CDR3, as DNA: TGTGCCAGCAGCCCCGGACAAGGACTACCCTACGAGCAGTACTTC.